This T cell receptor (beta chain) was sequenced in a study of blood T cell repertoires in COVID-19. Across the study: Donors in the United States, Italy and Spain gave samples during acute or convalescent COVID-19.

TCRdb's table, derived via immunoSEQ multiplex PCR, lists solely in-frame clones and lacks some. The data hold about 200,000 clones, with over 75% observed a single time. This CDR3 is built from 16 residues. The junction had 8 bases not matched to a gene; V was cut back by 4 bases and J by 3 bases. The germline V gene has CDR1 LNHDA and CDR2 SQIVND (reference sequence). Participants had their cohort set by participant-reported clinical history. The sequenced sample was PBMCs or T cells enriched from blood (not recorded which). V usage is TRBV19 and J usage is TRBJ1-3; 8 positions agree with TRBD1. The receptor comes from a woman aged 40 to 50 with acute COVID-19. In DNA form, the CDR3 reads TGTGCCAGTAGTACGCCAGGACAGGGCGGTGGAAACACCATATATTTT. This translates into CASSTPGQGGGNTIYF.